This TCR beta chain is drawn from a study of cytomegalovirus exposure and HLA in healthy donors. A multiplex PCR was run with 60 Vbeta primers and 13 Jbeta primers. In the original processing: As a later analysis found, there were tens of millions of unique TCR beta chains, of which roughly 11 million were shared. Profiling relied on immunoSEQ multiplex PCR, and the TCRdb table lists in-frame clones only, not all of them. That table gives V, J and clone size, and the DNA gave D and trimming. The sample lists approximately 190,000 clones; approximately 84% were seen once. About this clone itself: Its antigen is unidentified.

Study-level results: CMV serostatus alone was available as immune exposure information. Productive status was seen about 90% or about 30% of the time for most TCR beta V segments in an earlier analysis. It is likely that the observed cluster of highly shared sequence variants was a sequencing artifact.

The sample consisted of PBMCs. This clonotype originated in a man in his forties or fifties in good health and CMV-seronegative.

The DNA for the CDR3 is TGTGCCATCGGAAGAACAGGGGGCTTTTCCTACGAGCAGTACTTC. It yields the protein CAIGRTGGFSYEQYF. This chain uses TRBV10-3 with TRBJ2-7, with 9 positions matching TRBD1. The V gene end was trimmed by 8 bases and the J gene end by 1 base; junction bases not matched to a gene: 9. Looked up from germline, CDR1 is ENHRY and CDR2 is SYGVKD. The CDR3 runs 15 residues.